These T cell receptor beta chains were read from a single sample in a study of beta chain features in type 1 diabetes. Repertoires were generated with immunoSEQ multiplex PCR, while TCRdb's copy carries only in-frame clones and drops some. Here the sample spans 900,000 or so clones, 15% to 20% being singletons. The specimen was naive CD4+ T cells from blood. The receptors stem from a woman between 18 and 29 years old in good health. CDR3s include the opening cysteine and the closing phenylalanine or tryptophan. A D gene is named only where the DNA matches it firmly. Not every row has a clone size; where given, it reads once, few, many or a size class.

clone_size: NA
d_call: TRBD2
v_call: TRBV11-3
j_call: TRBJ2-7
cdr3_nt: TGTGCCAGCAGCTTGGGGGGGAACTACGAGCAGTACTTC
cdr3_aa: CASSLGGNYEQYF

clone_size: few
d_call: NA
v_call: TRBV18
j_call: TRBJ2-3
cdr3_nt: TGTGCCAGCTCACCAACGGATGCAGATACGCAGTATTTT
cdr3_aa: CASSPTDADTQYF

clone_size: NA
d_call: TRBD1
v_call: TRBV5-4
j_call: TRBJ2-7
cdr3_nt: TGTGCCAGCAGCTCGGACAGGAGTGGCGAGCAGTACTTC
cdr3_aa: CASSSDRSGEQYF

clone_size: NA
d_call: NA
v_call: TRBV7-9
j_call: TRBJ2-1
cdr3_nt: TGTGCCAGCAGCTTAGAGTTTGGAACAGGTTACAATGAGCAGTTCTTC
cdr3_aa: CASSLEFGTGYNEQFF

clone_size: few
d_call: NA
v_call: TRBV11-1
j_call: TRBJ2-5
cdr3_nt: TGTGCCAGCAGCTTAATGATGGGGGAGACCCAGTACTTC
cdr3_aa: CASSLMMGETQYF

clone_size: few
d_call: NA
v_call: TRBV19
j_call: TRBJ1-2
cdr3_nt: TGTGCCAGTAGTATCCTGGGGACGGCCCTCTATGGCTACACCTTC
cdr3_aa: CASSILGTALYGYTF

clone_size: NA
d_call: TRBD1
v_call: TRBV5-1
j_call: TRBJ2-7
cdr3_nt: TGCGCCAGCAGCTTGGTAGAGGGGGCATCCTACGAGCAGTACTTC
cdr3_aa: CASSLVEGASYEQYF

clone_size: many
d_call: NA
v_call: TRBV28
j_call: TRBJ2-1
cdr3_nt: TGTGCCAGCAGCCGTAGTCATGAGCAGTTCTTC
cdr3_aa: CASSRSHEQFF

clone_size: few
d_call: TRBD2
v_call: TRBV4-3
j_call: TRBJ2-7
cdr3_nt: TGCGCCAGCAGCGATACCGGGACTAGCGGGAAATACGAGCAGTACTTC
cdr3_aa: CASSDTGTSGKYEQYF

clone_size: NA
d_call: TRBD1
v_call: TRBV11-3
j_call: TRBJ1-1
cdr3_nt: TGTGCCAGCAGCCACGGGAGGACAGGGTCTGAAGCTTTCTTT
cdr3_aa: CASSHGRTGSEAFF

clone_size: few
d_call: TRBD1
v_call: TRBV9
j_call: TRBJ2-3
cdr3_nt: TGTGCCAGCAGCGCGACAGGGGCCCGCACAGATACGCAGTATTTT
cdr3_aa: CASSATGARTDTQYF

clone_size: NA
d_call: NA
v_call: TRBV15
j_call: TRBJ2-3
cdr3_nt: TGTGCCACGTCTAGGGACAGCACAGATACGCAGTATTTT
cdr3_aa: CATSRDSTDTQYF

clone_size: NA
d_call: NA
v_call: TRBV27
j_call: TRBJ2-1
cdr3_nt: TGTGCCAGCAGTTTAGGACAAAACTCCTACAATGAGCAGTTCTTC
cdr3_aa: CASSLGQNSYNEQFF

clone_size: NA
d_call: NA
v_call: TRBV7-9
j_call: TRBJ2-3
cdr3_nt: TGTGCCAGCAGCCAGAGCGCCAGAACGCAGTATTTT
cdr3_aa: CASSQSARTQYF

clone_size: few
d_call: NA
v_call: TRBV19
j_call: TRBJ2-5
cdr3_nt: TGTGCCAGTCGCCGCGCCCCAGGGTTGGAGGAGACCCAGTACTTC
cdr3_aa: CASRRAPGLEETQYF

clone_size: once
d_call: TRBD1
v_call: TRBV6-5
j_call: TRBJ1-2
cdr3_nt: TGTGCCAGCAGAGACACAGGGGCGGATGGCTACACCTTC
cdr3_aa: CASRDTGADGYTF

clone_size: NA
d_call: NA
v_call: TRBV27
j_call: TRBJ2-7
cdr3_nt: TGTGCCAGCAGTCCCTTCCCAGGGAGGCAAGCCCCAAACTTC
cdr3_aa: CASSPFPGRQAPNF

clone_size: few
d_call: NA
v_call: TRBV7-9
j_call: TRBJ2-3
cdr3_nt: TGTGCCAGCAGCTTAGCGGGAAGGGGCATGACAGATACGCAGTATTTT
cdr3_aa: CASSLAGRGMTDTQYF

clone_size: NA
d_call: NA
v_call: TRBV7-6
j_call: TRBJ2-3
cdr3_nt: TGTGCCAGCAGCTACCCCGCCCGCGCAGAGGGGGATACGCAGTATTTT
cdr3_aa: CASSYPARAEGDTQYF

clone_size: NA
d_call: NA
v_call: TRBV6-5
j_call: TRBJ2-2
cdr3_nt: TGTGCCAGCAGATGGCAGGACACCGGGGAGCTGTTTTTT
cdr3_aa: CASRWQDTGELFF

clone_size: few
d_call: NA
v_call: TRBV28
j_call: TRBJ2-7
cdr3_nt: TGTGCCAGCAAGTCAGACTACGAGCAGTACTTC
cdr3_aa: CASKSDYEQYF

clone_size: few
d_call: NA
v_call: TRBV15
j_call: TRBJ1-4
cdr3_nt: TGTGCCACCAGCAGAGCCCGGGTGGATGAAAAACTGTTTTTT
cdr3_aa: CATSRARVDEKLFF

clone_size: NA
d_call: NA
v_call: TRBV10-3
j_call: TRBJ2-5
cdr3_nt: TGTGCCATCAGTGACCCCGGGACACCTAAAGAGACCCAGTACTTC
cdr3_aa: CAISDPGTPKETQYF

clone_size: NA
d_call: NA
v_call: TRBV10-3
j_call: TRBJ2-1
cdr3_nt: TGTGCCATCAGTGCTGGCAATGAGCAGTTCTTC
cdr3_aa: CAISAGNEQFF

clone_size: few
d_call: TRBD1
v_call: TRBV7-9
j_call: TRBJ2-7
cdr3_nt: TGTGCCAGCAGCTTAGGGGACAGCTCCTACGAGCAGTACTTC
cdr3_aa: CASSLGDSSYEQYF

clone_size: NA
d_call: NA
v_call: TRBV11-2
j_call: TRBJ2-1
cdr3_nt: TGTGCCAGCAGCCAAGGGACGAGCTCCTACAATGAGCAGTTCTTC
cdr3_aa: CASSQGTSSYNEQFF

clone_size: NA
d_call: NA
v_call: TRBV4-2
j_call: TRBJ2-1
cdr3_nt: TGTGCCAGCAGCCCGCAACAGCTAGCAGGTAACAATGAGCAGTTCTTC
cdr3_aa: CASSPQQLAGNNEQFF

clone_size: few
d_call: TRBD2
v_call: TRBV7-2
j_call: TRBJ2-3
cdr3_nt: TGTGCCAGCAGCTTGTATATGGGACTAGCGGGAGGTGATACGCAGTATTTT
cdr3_aa: CASSLYMGLAGGDTQYF

clone_size: few
d_call: NA
v_call: TRBV11-1
j_call: TRBJ2-7
cdr3_nt: TGTGCCAGCAGCTTAGTTGGGACGGTGGCCTACGAGCAGTACTTC
cdr3_aa: CASSLVGTVAYEQYF

clone_size: NA
d_call: NA
v_call: TRBV23-1
j_call: TRBJ1-1
cdr3_nt: TGCGCCAGCAGTCACATGCTAATTGAAGCTTTCTTT
cdr3_aa: CASSHMLIEAFF

clone_size: few
d_call: TRBD1
v_call: TRBV4-1
j_call: TRBJ2-6
cdr3_nt: TGCGCCAGCAGCCCCTTCTTCGGGACAGTAAGGACTGGGGCCAACGTCCTGACTTTC
cdr3_aa: CASSPFFGTVRTGANVLTF

clone_size: few
d_call: NA
v_call: TRBV9
j_call: TRBJ2-1
cdr3_nt: TGTGCCAGCAGCGTCGAGGGTTACCCTTACAATGAGCAGTTCTTC
cdr3_aa: CASSVEGYPYNEQFF

clone_size: NA
d_call: NA
v_call: TRBV6-6
j_call: TRBJ1-2
cdr3_nt: TGTGCCAGCACCCGCCGGGACCACGCGAATAACTATGGCTACACCTTC
cdr3_aa: CASTRRDHANNYGYTF

clone_size: NA
d_call: TRBD1
v_call: TRBV9
j_call: TRBJ1-5
cdr3_nt: TGTGCCAGCAGCAGACAGGGGGCCGAGCCCCAGCATTTT
cdr3_aa: CASSRQGAEPQHF

clone_size: NA
d_call: NA
v_call: TRBV13
j_call: TRBJ2-7
cdr3_nt: TGTGCCAGCAGCCACCGGACAGAGGTCTCCTACGAGCAGTACTTC
cdr3_aa: CASSHRTEVSYEQYF

clone_size: NA
d_call: NA
v_call: TRBV10-3
j_call: TRBJ2-7
cdr3_nt: TGTGCCATCAGTGAGTCCTCGGGGACCTACGAGCAGTACTTC
cdr3_aa: CAISESSGTYEQYF

clone_size: few
d_call: TRBD2
v_call: TRBV28
j_call: TRBJ2-7
cdr3_nt: TGTGCCAGCAGTTTGCTAGCGGGAGAATACGAGCAGTACTTC
cdr3_aa: CASSLLAGEYEQYF

clone_size: few
d_call: NA
v_call: TRBV6-6
j_call: TRBJ2-7
cdr3_nt: TGTGCCAGCAGTTACCGAGGGCCGACAGGTGGCGAGCAGTACTTC
cdr3_aa: CASSYRGPTGGEQYF

clone_size: few
d_call: TRBD1
v_call: TRBV4-1
j_call: TRBJ2-4
cdr3_nt: TGCGCCAGCAGCCAAGTCGGGACAGGCGGTCACATTCAGTACTTC
cdr3_aa: CASSQVGTGGHIQYF

clone_size: few
d_call: NA
v_call: TRBV28
j_call: TRBJ2-7
cdr3_nt: TGTGCCAGCAGTTCCGAGGGTGGCGGGACCTACGAGCAGTACTTC
cdr3_aa: CASSSEGGGTYEQYF

clone_size: NA
d_call: TRBD1
v_call: TRBV28
j_call: TRBJ2-7
cdr3_nt: TGTGCCAGCAGTTCAGGACAGGACTTCTACGAGCAGTACTTC
cdr3_aa: CASSSGQDFYEQYF

clone_size: few
d_call: TRBD1
v_call: TRBV6-5
j_call: TRBJ1-5
cdr3_nt: TGTGCCAGCAGTTGGACAGGGGGCAGCAATCAGCCCCAGCATTTT
cdr3_aa: CASSWTGGSNQPQHF

clone_size: NA
d_call: TRBD2
v_call: TRBV28
j_call: TRBJ2-7
cdr3_nt: TGTGCCAGCAGTCGGGGAGGGACCTACGAGCAGTACTTC
cdr3_aa: CASSRGGTYEQYF

clone_size: NA
d_call: NA
v_call: TRBV6-6
j_call: TRBJ2-1
cdr3_nt: TGTGCCAGCAGTTTAGCGATTGGGGGATGGTACAATGAGCAGTTCTTC
cdr3_aa: CASSLAIGGWYNEQFF

clone_size: few
d_call: TRBD2
v_call: TRBV28
j_call: TRBJ2-7
cdr3_nt: TGTGCCAGCACTACTAGCGTTTCCTACGAGCAGTACTTC
cdr3_aa: CASTTSVSYEQYF